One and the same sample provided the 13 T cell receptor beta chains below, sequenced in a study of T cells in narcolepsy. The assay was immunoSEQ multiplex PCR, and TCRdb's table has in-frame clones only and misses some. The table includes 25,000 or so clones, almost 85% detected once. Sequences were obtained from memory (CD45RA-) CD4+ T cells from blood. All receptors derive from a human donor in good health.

The CDR3 coding sequence is TGCGCCAGCAGCTCCACAGGGGGCCGCGTCCCGAGCTCCTACAATGAGCAGTTCTTC. It encodes CASSSTGGRVPSSYNEQFF. This chain joins TRBV5-1 and TRBJ2-1, with 9 positions matching TRBD1. The CDR3 extends over 19 amino acids. With V trimmed by 3 bases and J by 0 bases, 13 bases remained unmatched. In germline, CDR1 is SGHRS, CDR2 YFSETQ.

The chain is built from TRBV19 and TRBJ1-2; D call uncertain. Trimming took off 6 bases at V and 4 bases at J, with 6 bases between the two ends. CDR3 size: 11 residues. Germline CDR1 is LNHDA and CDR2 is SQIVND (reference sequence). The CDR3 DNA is TGTGCCAGTAGCGGTGGCTATGGCTACACCTTC. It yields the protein CASSGGYGYTF.

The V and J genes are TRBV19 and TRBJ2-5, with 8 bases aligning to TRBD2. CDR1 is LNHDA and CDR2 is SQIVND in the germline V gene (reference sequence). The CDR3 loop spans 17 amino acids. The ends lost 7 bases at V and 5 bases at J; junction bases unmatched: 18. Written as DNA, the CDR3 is TGTGCCAGTATAGGGCCCGGAGGCGGGAGGAGGAGGGAGACCCAGTACTTC. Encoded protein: CASIGPGGGRRRETQYF.

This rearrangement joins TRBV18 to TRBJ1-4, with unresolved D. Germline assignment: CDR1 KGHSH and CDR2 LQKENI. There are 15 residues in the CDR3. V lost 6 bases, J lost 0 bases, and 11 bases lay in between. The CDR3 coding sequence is TGTGCCAGCTCGGACCCGGCAGCAACTAATGAAAAACTGTTTTTT. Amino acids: CASSDPAATNEKLFF.

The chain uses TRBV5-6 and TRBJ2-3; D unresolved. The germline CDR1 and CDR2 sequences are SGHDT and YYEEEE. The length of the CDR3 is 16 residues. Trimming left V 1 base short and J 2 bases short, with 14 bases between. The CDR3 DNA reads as TGTGCCAGCAGCTTGCGAGGTCAAAGAGTCACAGATACGCAGTATTTT. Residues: CASSLRGQRVTDTQYF.

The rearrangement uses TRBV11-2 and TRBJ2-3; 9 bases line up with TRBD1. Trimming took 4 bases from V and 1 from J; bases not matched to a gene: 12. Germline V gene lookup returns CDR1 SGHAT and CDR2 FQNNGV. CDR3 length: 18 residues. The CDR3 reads CASSSPRTGDPRTDTQYF. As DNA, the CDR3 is TGTGCCAGCAGCTCGCCCAGGACAGGGGACCCCCGCACAGATACGCAGTATTTT.

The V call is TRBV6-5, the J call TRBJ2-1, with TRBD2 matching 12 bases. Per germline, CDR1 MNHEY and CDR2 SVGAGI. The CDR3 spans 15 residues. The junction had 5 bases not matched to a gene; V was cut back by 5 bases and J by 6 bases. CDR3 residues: CASSQGLAGFNEQFF. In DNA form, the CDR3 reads TGTGCCAGCAGTCAAGGACTAGCGGGATTCAATGAGCAGTTCTTC.

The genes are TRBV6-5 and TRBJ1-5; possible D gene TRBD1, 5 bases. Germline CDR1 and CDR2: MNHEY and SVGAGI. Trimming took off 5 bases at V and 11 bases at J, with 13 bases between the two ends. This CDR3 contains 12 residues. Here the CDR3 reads CASSEVREAQHF. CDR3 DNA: TGTGCCAGCAGTGAGGTCAGGGAGGCCCAGCATTTT.

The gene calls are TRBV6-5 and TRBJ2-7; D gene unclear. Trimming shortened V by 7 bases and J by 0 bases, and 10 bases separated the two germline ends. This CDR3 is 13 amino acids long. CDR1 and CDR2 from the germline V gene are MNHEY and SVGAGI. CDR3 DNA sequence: TGTGCCAGCATACCAGCCGGCTCCTACGAGCAGTACTTC. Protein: CASIPAGSYEQYF.

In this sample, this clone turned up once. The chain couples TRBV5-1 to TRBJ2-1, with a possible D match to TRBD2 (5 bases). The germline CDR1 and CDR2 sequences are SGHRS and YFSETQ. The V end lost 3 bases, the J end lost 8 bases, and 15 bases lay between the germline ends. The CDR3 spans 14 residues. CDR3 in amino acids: CASSWRQAFDEQFF. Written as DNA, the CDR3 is TGCGCCAGCAGCTGGAGGCAGGCCTTTGATGAGCAGTTCTTC.

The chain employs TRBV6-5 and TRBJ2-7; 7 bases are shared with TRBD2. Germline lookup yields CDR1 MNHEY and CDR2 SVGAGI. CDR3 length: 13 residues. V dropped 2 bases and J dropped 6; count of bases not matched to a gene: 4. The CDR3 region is CASSYAGVGEQYF. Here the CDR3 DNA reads TGTGCCAGCAGTTACGCGGGAGTTGGCGAGCAGTACTTC.

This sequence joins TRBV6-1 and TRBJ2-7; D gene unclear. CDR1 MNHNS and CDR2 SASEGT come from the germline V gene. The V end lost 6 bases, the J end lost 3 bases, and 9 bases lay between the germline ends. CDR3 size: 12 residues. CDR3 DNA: TGTGCCAGCAGGAATTCAATCTACGAGCAGTACTTC. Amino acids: CASRNSIYEQYF.

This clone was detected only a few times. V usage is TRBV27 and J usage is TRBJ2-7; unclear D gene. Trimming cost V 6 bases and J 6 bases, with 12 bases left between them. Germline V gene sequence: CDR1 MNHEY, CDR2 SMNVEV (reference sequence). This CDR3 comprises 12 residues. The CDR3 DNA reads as TGTGCCAGCAGCTTCTACGGCGGCGAGCAGTACTTC. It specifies CASSFYGGEQYF.